This T cell receptor beta chain was documented in a study of a mutant IDH1 vaccine in newly diagnosed glioma. In the study overall: Patients arrived already treated with radiotherapy, temozolomide, or both, most having had both. Visit V12 was conducted at week 35 as the safety follow-up. Visit V13 came later, at week 47.

Documented time point: week 47, end of study. Doses of 300 ug of mutant IDH1 20-mer peptide were given with topical imiquimod. Note on this clone: Its antigen is as yet unknown. A junction boundary mismatches the germline segment, possibly from a read error.

This CDR3 is built from 11 residues. CDR1 and CDR2 from the germline V gene are KGHSH and LQKENI. Sequencing was performed with immunoSEQ multiplex PCR; in TCRdb, only in-frame clones are kept and a portion is missing. The data hold approximately 22,000 clones, with about 81% observed a single time. The chain couples TRBV18 to TRBJ2-5; unclear D gene. The sample here was PBMCs, taken from a glioma patient whose treatment included an IDH1 peptide vaccine. This receptor was taken from a man between 35 and 55 years old with glioma. Some clones in this sample may be carry-over from other donors' samples. CDR3 residues: CASSSPETQYF. In nucleotides, the CDR3 is TGTGCCAGCTCATCACCAGAGACCCAGTACTTC.